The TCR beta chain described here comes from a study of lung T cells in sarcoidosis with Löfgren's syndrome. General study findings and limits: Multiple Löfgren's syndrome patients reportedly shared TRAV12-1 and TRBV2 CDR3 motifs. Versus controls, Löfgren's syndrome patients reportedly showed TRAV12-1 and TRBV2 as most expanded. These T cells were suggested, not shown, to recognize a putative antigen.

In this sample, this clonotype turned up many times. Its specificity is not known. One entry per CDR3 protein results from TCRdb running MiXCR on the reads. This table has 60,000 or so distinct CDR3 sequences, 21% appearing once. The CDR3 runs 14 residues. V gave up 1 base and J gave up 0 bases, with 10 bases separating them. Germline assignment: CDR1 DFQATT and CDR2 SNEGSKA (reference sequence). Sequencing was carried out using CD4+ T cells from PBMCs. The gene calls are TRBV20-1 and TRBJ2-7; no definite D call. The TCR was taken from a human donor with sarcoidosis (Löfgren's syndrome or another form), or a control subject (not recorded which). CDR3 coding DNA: TGCAGTGCTAGAGGTGATGGCTACTCCTACGAGCAGTACGTC. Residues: CSARGDGYSYEQYV.